A single sample is the source of the 11 T cell receptor beta chains below, sequenced in a study of OX40 agonist ivuxolimab in advanced cancers. TCRdb keeps only in-frame clones here, not all; method: immunoSEQ multiplex PCR. The sample holds tens of thousands of clones, about 94% seen once. The starting material was CD4+ or CD8+ T cells sorted from blood, obtained in a trial of the OX40 agonist ivuxolimab. Receptor source: an adult with an advanced solid tumor such as melanoma, head and neck, liver or kidney cancer.

The chain carries TRBV5-4 and TRBJ2-1; D unresolved. The CDR3 contains 11 residues. Deletions cut 2 bases from V and 9 bases from J, with 6 bases between. Germline CDR1 is SGHNT and CDR2 is YYREEE (reference sequence). The CDR3 sequence is CASSFGAEQFF. CDR3 in DNA: TGTGCCAGCAGCTTTGGTGCTGAGCAGTTCTTC.

This sequence joins TRBV5-1 and TRBJ2-7; 9 nucleotides match TRBD1. The CDR3 has 14 amino acids. V shed 1 base, J shed 5 bases, and the junction held 4 bases outside the gene matches. In germline, CDR1 is SGHRS, CDR2 YFSETQ. CDR3 DNA: TGCGCCAGCAGCTTGTGGGACAGGGCGGACGAGCAGTACTTC. It translates to CASSLWDRADEQYF. Filled out from reference TRBV5-1 and TRBJ2-7, the complete variable domain reads KAGVTQTPRYLIKTRGQQVTLSCSPISGHRSVSWYQQTPGQGLQFLFEYFSETQRNKGNFPGRFSGRQFSNSRSEMNVSTLELGDSALYLCASSLWDRADEQYFGPGTRLTVT.

As concerns this clone: The same CDR3 arises from other DNA sequences in this sample as well. The chain combines TRBV4-3 with TRBJ2-7; D call uncertain. V lost 0 bases and J 1 base, leaving 7 bases between the germline ends. Looked up from germline, CDR1 is LGHNA and CDR2 is YSLEER. CDR3 length: 14 amino acids. CDR3 sequence: CASSQDLGSYEQYF. The CDR3 bases are TGCGCCAGCAGCCAAGATCTAGGGTCCTACGAGCAGTACTTC.

V gene TRBV10-1 combines with J gene TRBJ1-2; D perhaps matches TRBD1 (6 bases). In germline, CDR1 is WNHNN, CDR2 SYGVQD (reference sequence). The CDR3 runs to 13 residues. Trimming left V 4 bases short and J 4 bases short, with 10 bases between. The CDR3 DNA reads as TGCGCCAGCAGTGTAGACAGGACCTATGGCTACACCTTC. Translation: CASSVDRTYGYTF.

The chain couples TRBV9 to TRBJ2-1; 9 bases line up with TRBD2. CDR3 length: 16 residues. Germline V gene data show CDR1 as SGDLS and CDR2 as YYNGEE. V dropped 0 bases and J dropped 2; count of bases not matched to a gene: 3. CDR3 amino acids: CASSVELAGAYNEQFF. Here the CDR3 DNA reads TGTGCCAGCAGCGTAGAGTTAGCGGGGGCCTACAATGAGCAGTTCTTC.

A single count supports this clone. V usage is TRBV28 and J usage is TRBJ2-7; 8 bases are a match to TRBD2. The germline V gene encodes CDR1 MDHEN and CDR2 SYDVKM. The CDR3 covers 18 residues. The V and J ends lost 5 bases and 0 bases, in that order; junction bases with no gene match: 15. The CDR3 loop reads CASSATPPRLAGSYEQYF. The CDR3 DNA reads TGTGCCAGCAGTGCGACCCCCCCCAGGCTAGCGGGCTCCTACGAGCAGTACTTC.

The rearrangement uses TRBV7-6 and TRBJ1-2; 7 bases fit TRBD1. The germline V gene encodes CDR1 SGHVS and CDR2 FNYEAQ. V shed 1 base, J shed 0 bases, and the junction held 5 bases outside the gene matches. CDR3 length: 16 amino acids. CDR3 sequence: CASSLETGTTNYGYTF. The CDR3 coding sequence is TGTGCCAGCAGCTTAGAGACAGGGACTACTAACTATGGCTACACCTTC. The whole variable domain, remainder taken from reference TRBV7-6 and TRBJ1-2, is GAGVSQSPRYKVTKRGQDVALRCDPISGHVSLYWYRQALGQGPEFLTYFNYEAQQDKSGLPNDRFSAERPEGSISTLTIQRTEQRDSAMYRCASSLETGTTNYGYTFGSGTRLTVV.

This chain connects TRBV7-9 to TRBJ2-4, with 8 bases matching TRBD1. Per the germline V gene, CDR1 is SEHNR and CDR2 is FQNEAQ (reference sequence). Trimming cost V 11 bases and J 0 bases; bases outside gene matches: 9. This CDR3 region has 15 residues. The CDR3 DNA sequence: TGTGCCGGTGGGGGGACAGGTCTAGCCAAAAACATTCAGTACTTC. Protein sequence: CAGGGTGLAKNIQYF.

The chain combines TRBV4-1 with TRBJ2-7; 7 nucleotides align to TRBD2. CDR1 and CDR2 (germline): MGHRA, YSYEKL. The J segment lost 1 base and the V segment lost 1 base, leaving 7 bases of the junction unmatched. The CDR3 loop spans 16 amino acids. In DNA form, the CDR3 reads TGCGCCAGCAGCCAAGGTTCGGGAGGCCCGTCCTACGAGCAGTACTTC. Its translation: CASSQGSGGPSYEQYF.

V usage is TRBV7-9 and J usage is TRBJ2-5; no reliable D call. The CDR3 consists of 13 residues. The V and J ends lost 5 bases and 5 bases respectively, with 12 bases between them. Germline V gene sequence: CDR1 SEHNR, CDR2 FQNEAQ (reference sequence). CDR3: CASSRDEKETQYF. The CDR3 DNA follows: TGTGCCAGCAGCCGTGACGAGAAGGAGACCCAGTACTTC. Filled out from reference TRBV7-9 and TRBJ2-5, the complete variable domain reads DTGVSQNPRHKITKRGQNVTFRCDPISEHNRLYWYRQTLGQGPEFLTYFQNEAQLEKSRLLSDRFSAERPKGSFSTLEIQRTEQGDSAMYLCASSRDEKETQYFGPGTRLLVL.

This clone came up once. J is TRBJ2-7 and V is TRBV28; D possibly corresponds to TRBD1 (6 bases). Trimming left V 8 bases short and J 1 base short, with 15 bases between. Germline V gene sequence: CDR1 MDHEN, CDR2 SYDVKM. This CDR3 is built from 14 residues. The CDR3 DNA is TGTGCCAGCGGTACAGGGTTTTTTTCCTACGAGCAGTACTTC. Protein sequence: CASGTGFFSYEQYF.